Listed below are T cell receptor beta chains from one sample, sequenced in a study of blood T cell repertoires in COVID-19. TCRdb's copy holds only in-frame clones and misses some; the assay was immunoSEQ multiplex PCR. The sample holds approximately 210,000 clones; approximately 81% are singletons and the top ten take 8% to 11%. The sample consisted of peripheral blood. Receptors were obtained from a woman at least 80 years old with COVID-19, enrolled during active disease. The CDR3 runs from the conserved cysteine through the conserved F or W. A D gene is named only where the DNA matches it firmly. Clone sizes are given selectively: once, few, many, or a class where the clone is expanded.

V	length	D	size	J	DNA	CDR3
TRBV7-9	13	TRBD1	.	TRBJ2-7	TGTGCCAGCAGCTCCGACAGGGTGCACGAGCAGTACTTC	CASSSDRVHEQYF
TRBV10-3	17	TRBD2	.	TRBJ2-1	TGTGCCATCAGTGATAACCTAGCGGGGAGGCCTTACAATGAGCAGTTCTTC	CAISDNLAGRPYNEQFF
TRBV4-3	15	.	.	TRBJ2-2	TGCGCCAGCAGCCAAGGGCACCGGGACACCGGGGAGCTGTTTTTT	CASSQGHRDTGELFF
TRBV28	15	.	.	TRBJ1-6	TGTGCCAGCAGTTTACCCAGAAACCTTAATTCACCCCTCCACTTT	CASSLPRNLNSPLHF
TRBV28	14	TRBD1	.	TRBJ1-2	TGTGCCAGCAGTCCGTCGGACAGGGACTATGGCTACACCTTC	CASSPSDRDYGYTF
TRBV27	14	.	.	TRBJ1-1	TGTGCCAGCAGGGTCAGGGGTTCGAACACTGAAGCTTTCTTT	CASRVRGSNTEAFF
TRBV9	13	.	.	TRBJ1-2	TGTGCCAGCAGCCCCTCCCCCCCTTATGGCTACACCTTC	CASSPSPPYGYTF
TRBV3-1/TRBV3-2	15	TRBD2	.	TRBJ2-1	TGTGCCAGCAGCCACGGACTAGCGGGGGGCGGGGAGCAGTTCTTC	CASSHGLAGGGEQFF
TRBV7-3	14	TRBD2	.	TRBJ2-3	TGTGCCAGCAGCTCCCGCCGTAGCGGGGATACGCAGTATTTT	CASSSRRSGDTQYF
TRBV5-1	15	TRBD2	.	TRBJ2-1	TGCGCCAGCAGCTCTGGGACTAGCGGGGTCAATGAGCAGTTCTTC	CASSSGTSGVNEQFF
TRBV6-6	15	TRBD2	once	TRBJ2-4	TGTGCCAGCAGCACCACTAGCGGGGGAGGTAACATTCAGTACTTC	CASSTTSGGGNIQYF
TRBV7-2	16	TRBD1	.	TRBJ1-5	TGTGCCAGCAGCTTAGTTCGACAGGGGGGCAATCAGCCCCAGCATTTT	CASSLVRQGGNQPQHF
TRBV5-4	13	.	.	TRBJ2-1	TGTGCCAGCAGCTTGGGTGCTAACAATGAGCAGTTCTTC	CASSLGANNEQFF
TRBV7-8	15	TRBD1	.	TRBJ2-7	TGTGCCAGCAGCTCCCGGGACAGGGGGCTTTGGGAGCAGTACTTC	CASSSRDRGLWEQYF
TRBV15	15	.	.	TRBJ1-4	TGTGCCACCAGCGGGGAGGGCAGAATTAATGAAAAACTGTTTTTT	CATSGEGRINEKLFF
TRBV19	15	TRBD1	.	TRBJ1-2	TGTGCCAGTAGTAAACCGGGACAGGGGAACTATGGCTACACCTTC	CASSKPGQGNYGYTF
TRBV28	15	.	.	TRBJ1-2	TGTGCCAGCAGAGAAATGGGACGGGGGACCTATGGCTACACCTTC	CASREMGRGTYGYTF
TRBV18	13	.	.	TRBJ1-5	TGTGCCAGCTCCGTACTAAGCAATCAGCCCCAGCATTTT	CASSVLSNQPQHF
TRBV24-1	16	.	.	TRBJ2-1	TGTGCCACCAGTGATTTTAGGGGAAACTCCTACAATGAGCAGTTCTTC	CATSDFRGNSYNEQFF
TRBV19	13	.	.	TRBJ1-2	TGTGCCAGTAGTAAGCAGGAATTTCTTGGCTACACCTTC	CASSKQEFLGYTF
TRBV7-2	12	.	.	TRBJ1-1	TGTGCCAGCAGCTCCGTCGCCGGGTTAGCTTTCTTT	CASSSVAGLAFF
TRBV9	17	TRBD1	.	TRBJ1-2	TGTGCCAGCAGCGTAGCCTCGAACTTGGACAGGGAAGAAGGCTACACCTTC	CASSVASNLDREEGYTF
TRBV6-6	12	TRBD1	few	TRBJ1-2	TGTGCCAGCAGCCAGGGGGCGCGTGGCTACACCTTC	CASSQGARGYTF
TRBV19	15	TRBD2	.	TRBJ2-1	TGTGCCAGTAGTATAATATCAGGGAGGGACAATGAGCAGTTCTTC	CASSIISGRDNEQFF
TRBV11-1	15	TRBD1	once	TRBJ2-3	TGTGCCAGCAGCTTAACAGGGGGCCTCACAGATACGCAGTATTTT	CASSLTGGLTDTQYF
TRBV5-1	14	.	.	TRBJ1-4	TGCGCCAGCAGCCCGGACTGGCCTAAGGAAAAACTGTTTTTT	CASSPDWPKEKLFF
TRBV4-3	20	TRBD2	.	TRBJ2-7	TGCGCCAGCAGCCAAGATAGGGGACTGGGACTAGCGGGGGGAACCTACGAGCAGTACTTC	CASSQDRGLGLAGGTYEQYF
TRBV20-1	11	TRBD1	.	TRBJ1-1	TGCAGTGCGGGGGGACAGGTCGAAGCTTTCTTT	CSAGGQVEAFF
TRBV5-6	14	.	.	TRBJ2-1	TGTGCCAGCAGCTTGGAGCTCAGGGCGAATGAGCAGTTCTTC	CASSLELRANEQFF
TRBV11-3	14	.	.	TRBJ1-4	TGTGCCAGCAGCCGCGGAGGGACGAATGAAAAACTGTTTTTT	CASSRGGTNEKLFF
TRBV2	15	.	.	TRBJ2-1	TGTGCCAGCAGTTACACGGACAGCTCCTACAATGAGCAGTTCTTC	CASSYTDSSYNEQFF
TRBV5-4	13	.	.	TRBJ1-2	TGTGCCAGCAGCTTCGGGGAGGGCTATGGCTACACCTTC	CASSFGEGYGYTF
TRBV5-6	16	.	.	TRBJ1-2	TGTGCCAGCAGCTTACGTCGAAGGACACTGAACTATGGCTACACCTTC	CASSLRRRTLNYGYTF
TRBV30	12	TRBD1	.	TRBJ1-1	TGTGCCTGGGGACAGGGGAGCGCTGAAGCTTTCTTT	CAWGQGSAEAFF
TRBV4-1	15	.	.	TRBJ2-5	TGCGCCAGCAGCCAAGAACTAGAGAGTCAAGAGACCCAGTACTTC	CASSQELESQETQYF